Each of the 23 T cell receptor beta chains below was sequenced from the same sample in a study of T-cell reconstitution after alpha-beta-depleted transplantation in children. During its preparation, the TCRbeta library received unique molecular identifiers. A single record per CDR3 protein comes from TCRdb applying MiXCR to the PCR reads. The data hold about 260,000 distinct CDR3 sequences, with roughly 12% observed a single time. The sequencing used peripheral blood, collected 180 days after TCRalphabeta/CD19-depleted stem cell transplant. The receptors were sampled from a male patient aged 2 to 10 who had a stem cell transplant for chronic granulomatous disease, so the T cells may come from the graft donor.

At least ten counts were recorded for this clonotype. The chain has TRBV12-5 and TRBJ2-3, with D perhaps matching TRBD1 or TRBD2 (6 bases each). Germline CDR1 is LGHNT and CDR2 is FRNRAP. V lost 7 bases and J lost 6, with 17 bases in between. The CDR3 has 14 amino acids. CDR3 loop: CASARGRGLDTQYF. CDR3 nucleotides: TGTGCTAGTGCCAGGGGACGGGGACTGGATACGCAGTATTTT.

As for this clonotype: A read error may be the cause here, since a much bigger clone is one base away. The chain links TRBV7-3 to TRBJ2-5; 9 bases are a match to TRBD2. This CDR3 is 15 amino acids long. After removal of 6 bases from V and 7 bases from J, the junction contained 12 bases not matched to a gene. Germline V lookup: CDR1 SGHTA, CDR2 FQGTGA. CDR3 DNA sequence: TGTGCCAGCAGGTCGGGACTAGCCCTACACAGGACCCAGTACTTC. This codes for CASRSGLALHRTQYF.

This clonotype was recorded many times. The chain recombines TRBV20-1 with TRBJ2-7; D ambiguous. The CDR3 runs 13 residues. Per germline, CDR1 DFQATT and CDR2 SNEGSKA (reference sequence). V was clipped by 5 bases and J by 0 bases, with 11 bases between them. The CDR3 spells CSASRENSYEQYF. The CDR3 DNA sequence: TGCAGTGCTTCTCGCGAAAACTCCTACGAGCAGTACTTC.

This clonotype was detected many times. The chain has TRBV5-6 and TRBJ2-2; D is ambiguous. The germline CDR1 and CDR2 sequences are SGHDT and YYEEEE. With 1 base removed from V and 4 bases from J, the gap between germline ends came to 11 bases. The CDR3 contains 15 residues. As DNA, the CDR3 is TGTGCCAGCAGCTTGCTACTGCTTGGCACCGGGGAGCTGTTTTTT. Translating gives CASSLLLLGTGELFF.

CDR3 bases: TGTGCCAGCAGCTTGGGGCCGGGGCGTTACAATGAGCAGTTCTTC. As protein: CASSLGPGRYNEQFF. The genes are TRBV5-4 and TRBJ2-1; either TRBD1 or TRBD2 may supply D (5 bases each). The germline gives CDR1 SGHNT, CDR2 YYREEE (reference sequence). The CDR3 extends over 15 amino acids. Trimming pared 0 bases from V and 4 bases from J, leaving 11 bases between.

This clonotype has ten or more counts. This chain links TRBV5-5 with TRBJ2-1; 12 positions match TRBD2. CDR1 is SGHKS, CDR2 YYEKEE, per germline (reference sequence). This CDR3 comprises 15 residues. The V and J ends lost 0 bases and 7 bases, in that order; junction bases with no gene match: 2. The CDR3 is CASSLELAGGNEQFF. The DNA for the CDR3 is TGTGCCAGCAGCTTGGAACTAGCGGGAGGAAATGAGCAGTTCTTC.

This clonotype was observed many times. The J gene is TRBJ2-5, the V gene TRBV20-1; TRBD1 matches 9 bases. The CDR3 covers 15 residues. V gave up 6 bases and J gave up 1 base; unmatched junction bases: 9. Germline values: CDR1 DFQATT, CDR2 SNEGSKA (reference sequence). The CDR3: CSATSIQGAQETQYF. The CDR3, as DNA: TGCAGTGCGACCTCCATACAGGGGGCCCAAGAGACCCAGTACTTC.

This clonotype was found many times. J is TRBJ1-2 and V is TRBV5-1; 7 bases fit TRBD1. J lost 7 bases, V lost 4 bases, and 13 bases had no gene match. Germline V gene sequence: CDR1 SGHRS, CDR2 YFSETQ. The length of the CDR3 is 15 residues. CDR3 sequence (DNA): TGCGCCAGCAGCCCTGGGGACAGAATGTTGCGTGGCTACACCTTC. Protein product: CASSPGDRMLRGYTF.

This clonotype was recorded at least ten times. The CDR3 loop is CASSLSLGGDTQYF. CDR3 coding DNA: TGTGCCAGCAGCTTATCTTTGGGAGGGGATACCCAGTACTTC. The chain links TRBV7-3 to TRBJ2-5; TRBD2 matches 7 bases. From germline, CDR1 is SGHTA and CDR2 FQGTGA. The CDR3 is 14 amino acids. V lost 2 bases to trimming and J lost 8 bases; unmatched junction nucleotides: 8.

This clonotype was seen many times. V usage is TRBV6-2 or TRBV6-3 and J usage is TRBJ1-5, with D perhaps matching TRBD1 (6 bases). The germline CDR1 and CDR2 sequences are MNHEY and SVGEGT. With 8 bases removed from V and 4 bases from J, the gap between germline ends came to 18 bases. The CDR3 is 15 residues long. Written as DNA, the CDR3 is TGTGCCAGCCGGGACAACCTGGGCCCTAATCAGCCCCAGCATTTT. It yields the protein CASRDNLGPNQPQHF.

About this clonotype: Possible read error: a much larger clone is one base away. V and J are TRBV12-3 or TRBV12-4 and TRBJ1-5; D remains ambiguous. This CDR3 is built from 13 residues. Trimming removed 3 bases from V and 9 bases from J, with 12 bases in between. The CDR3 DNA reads TGTGCCAGCAGTTTCCCCAACTTGCGGCCCCAGCATTTT. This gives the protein CASSFPNLRPQHF.

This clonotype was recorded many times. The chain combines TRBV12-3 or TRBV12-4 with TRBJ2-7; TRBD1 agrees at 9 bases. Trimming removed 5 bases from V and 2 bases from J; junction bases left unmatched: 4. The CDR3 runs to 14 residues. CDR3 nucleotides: TGTGCCAGCAGTCCGACAGGGGGGACCTACGAGCAGTACTTC. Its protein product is CASSPTGGTYEQYF.

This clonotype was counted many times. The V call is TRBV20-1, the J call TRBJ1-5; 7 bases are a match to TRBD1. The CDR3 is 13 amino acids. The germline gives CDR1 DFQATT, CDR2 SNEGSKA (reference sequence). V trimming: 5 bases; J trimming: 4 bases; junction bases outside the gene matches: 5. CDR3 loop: CSAYRGLNQPQHF. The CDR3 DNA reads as TGCAGTGCTTACAGGGGTCTAAATCAGCCCCAGCATTTT.

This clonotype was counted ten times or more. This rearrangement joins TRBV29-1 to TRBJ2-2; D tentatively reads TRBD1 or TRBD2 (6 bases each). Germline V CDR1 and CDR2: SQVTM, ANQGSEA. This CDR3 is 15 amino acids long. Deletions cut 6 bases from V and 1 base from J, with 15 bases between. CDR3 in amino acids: CSVSGAGKNTGELFF. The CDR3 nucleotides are TGCAGCGTGTCGGGGGCTGGTAAGAACACCGGGGAGCTGTTTTTT.

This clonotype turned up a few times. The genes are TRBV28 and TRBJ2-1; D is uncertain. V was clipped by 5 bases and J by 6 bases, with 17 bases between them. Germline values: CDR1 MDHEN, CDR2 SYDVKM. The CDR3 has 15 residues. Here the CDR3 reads CASSLQTSRLNEQFF. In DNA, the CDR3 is TGTGCCAGCAGTCTTCAGACCTCCCGACTCAATGAGCAGTTCTTC. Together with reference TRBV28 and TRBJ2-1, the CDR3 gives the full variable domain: DVKVTQSSRYLVKRTGEKVFLECVQDMDHENMFWYRQDPGLGLRLIYFSYDVKMKEKGDIPEGYSVSREKKERFSLILESASTNQTSMYLCASSLQTSRLNEQFFGPGTRLTVL.

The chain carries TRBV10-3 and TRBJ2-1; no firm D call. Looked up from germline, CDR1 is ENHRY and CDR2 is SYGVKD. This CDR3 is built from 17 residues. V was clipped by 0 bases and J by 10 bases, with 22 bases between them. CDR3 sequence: CAISESIGKGTSKEQFF. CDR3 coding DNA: TGTGCCATCAGTGAGTCGATTGGAAAGGGCACTTCCAAGGAGCAGTTCTTC.

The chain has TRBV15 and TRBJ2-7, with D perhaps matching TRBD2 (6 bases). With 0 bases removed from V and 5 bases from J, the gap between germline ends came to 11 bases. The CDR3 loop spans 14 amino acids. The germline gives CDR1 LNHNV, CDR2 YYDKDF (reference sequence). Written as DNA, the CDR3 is TGTGCCACCAGCAGAGATCTAGGAGGGGACGAGCAGTACTTC. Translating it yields CATSRDLGGDEQYF.

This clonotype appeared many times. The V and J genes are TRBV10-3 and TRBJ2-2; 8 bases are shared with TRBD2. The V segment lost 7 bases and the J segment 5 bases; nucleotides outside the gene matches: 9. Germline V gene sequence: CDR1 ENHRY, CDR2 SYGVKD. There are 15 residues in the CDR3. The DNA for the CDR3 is TGTGCCATCAACGGGTTGGCGGGAGGAACCGGGGAGCTGTTTTTT. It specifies CAINGLAGGTGELFF.

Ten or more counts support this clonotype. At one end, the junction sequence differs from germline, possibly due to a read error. The CDR3 nucleotides read TGTGCCAGCAGTTTTCAGGGGCAGGGGGCGAAAACCGGGGAGCTGTTTTTT. Translating it yields CASSFQGQGAKTGELFF. This rearrangement joins TRBV12-3 or TRBV12-4 to TRBJ2-2; the match to TRBD1 covers 8 bases. The CDR3 length is 17 residues.

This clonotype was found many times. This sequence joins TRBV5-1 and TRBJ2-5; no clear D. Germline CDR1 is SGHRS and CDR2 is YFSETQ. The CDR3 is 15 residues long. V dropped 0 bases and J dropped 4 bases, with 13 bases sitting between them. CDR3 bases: TGCGCCAGCAGCTTGGGTGCCCAGACCCCAGAGACCCAGTACTTC. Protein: CASSLGAQTPETQYF.

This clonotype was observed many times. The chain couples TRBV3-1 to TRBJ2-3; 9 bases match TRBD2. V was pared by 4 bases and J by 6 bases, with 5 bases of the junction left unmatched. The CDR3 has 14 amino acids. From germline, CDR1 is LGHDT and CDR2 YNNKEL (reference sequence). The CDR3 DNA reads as TGTGCCAGCAGCCCGAGCCTAGCGGGGGATACGCAGTATTTT. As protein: CASSPSLAGDTQYF.

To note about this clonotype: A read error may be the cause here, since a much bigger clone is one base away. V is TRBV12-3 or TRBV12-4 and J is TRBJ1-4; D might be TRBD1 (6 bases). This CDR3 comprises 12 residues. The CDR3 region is CASTLGQYRLFF. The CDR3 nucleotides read TGTGCCAGCACTTTAGGACAGTATCGACTGTTTTTT.

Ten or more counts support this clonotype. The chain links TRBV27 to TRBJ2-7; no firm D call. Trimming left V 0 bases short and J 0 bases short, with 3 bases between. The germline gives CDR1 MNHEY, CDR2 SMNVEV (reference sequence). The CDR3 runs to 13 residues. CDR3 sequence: CASSLSDSYEQYF. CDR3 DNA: TGTGCCAGCAGTTTATCGGACTCCTACGAGCAGTACTTC.